Here is one T cell receptor beta chain with its context. Its binding antigen is unknown. No much larger clonotype is one base removed from it; base qualities were not supplied. This entry comes from a study of blood T cell repertoires in COVID-19 (dated by TCRdb to 2020 to 2022). The study in broad terms: The collaborator samples originated in the United States, Italy and Spain and spanned the acute and convalescent phases of COVID-19. Sample metadata almost always included a de-identified subject ID, COVID-19 status, age in years and sex. Where available, HLA class I and class II types were obtained from metadata supplied by the sample provider rather than from assay-based typing. The dataset comprised deeply sampled blood TCRbeta repertoires from subjects exposed to, actively infected with, or recovered from COVID-19. The repertoires were released in a freely available public database intended as a resource for research on the immune response to SARS-CoV-2. The material from the prospective study consisted of cDNA or gDNA derived from T cells, B-cell-depleted T cells, or PBMCs. The samples were drawn from the first 160 participants of the ongoing ImmuneRACE study and from 950 to 1,500 subjects provided by 6 global collaborators. Overall study outcomes, separate from this receptor: Clinical and demographic metadata were provided uncurated, with the amount varying by source and participant.

TCRbeta CDR3 regions were amplified from genomic DNA using the immunoSEQ Assay, a bias-controlled multiplex PCR. The study's processing was this. Nucleated cell counts per sample were estimated from amplification of reference gene primers within the assay. Sequence reads were collapsed and filtered to measure the absolute abundance of every unique TCRbeta CDR3 rearrangement. For each sample, productive Simpson clonality was calculated as the square root of Simpson's diversity index over productive rearrangements. TCRdb limited this immuneACCESS table to in-frame rearrangements with V and J called. A share of clones is missing; checked studies link under half to unresolved V genes, and the rest is unexplained. That table furnishes V, J and clone size, whereas the DNA furnished D and trimming. Recorded for this sample are about 130,000 clones; under 90% of them occurred a single time. The top ten hold roughly two fifths of the sample.

V loses 4 bases of germline sequence and J loses 0 bases, and the interval between the two ends is 15 bases. The germline V gene specifies SGHTA as CDR1 and FQGNSA as CDR2. From the cysteine up to the phenylalanine, the CDR3 has a length of 17 residues. The entry retains the CDR3 DNA only, 51 bases that are in frame from base 1. Collaborating institutions collected whole blood in K2EDTA tubes following their own protocols. For TCRbeta analysis, collaborators shipped samples as frozen whole blood, isolated PBMCs, or DNA extracted from either of those sample types. The chain was built from TRBV7-2 and TRBJ1-4, with no confidently assigned D gene. Sequenced sample: peripheral blood. This TCR was recovered from a human donor in a cohort sampled during active COVID-19. The CDR3 here reads CASSYRAGAPTNEKLFF. The sequenced DNA: TGTGCCAGCAGCTACCGTGCCGGAGCTCCAACTAATGAAAAACTGTTTTTT.